This TCR beta chain was captured by sequencing in a study of blood T cell repertoires in COVID-19. The wider study: Sources were T cells, B-cell-depleted T cells, or PBMCs; the material itself was cDNA or gDNA.

As processed by the authors: Amplifying reference gene primers gave estimates of nucleated cell counts. Clones were read by immunoSEQ multiplex PCR, and TCRdb kept only the in-frame ones, dropping some. D and trimming were read from the DNA, whereas the V and J calls and clone size are those reported in that table. Of over 200,000 clones detected, roughly 80% appear once; the ten largest clones hold about 1.8%. From germline, CDR1 is LNHDA and CDR2 SQIVND (reference sequence). V was trimmed by 6 bases and J by 1 base, leaving 9 bases between them. The CDR3 consists of 13 residues. Those who participated ranged in age from roughly 18 to 89 years and resided in about two dozen US areas. Cohort assignment relied on participant-reported clinical history.

Sequences were obtained from PBMCs or T cells enriched from blood (not recorded which). The TCR sequence derives from a man in his fifties or sixties who had recovered from COVID-19. V is TRBV19 and J is TRBJ1-1, with D perhaps TRBD1 (5 bases). CDR3 region: CASSQTANTEAFF. CDR3 in DNA: TGTGCCAGTAGCCAGACAGCGAACACTGAAGCTTTCTTT.